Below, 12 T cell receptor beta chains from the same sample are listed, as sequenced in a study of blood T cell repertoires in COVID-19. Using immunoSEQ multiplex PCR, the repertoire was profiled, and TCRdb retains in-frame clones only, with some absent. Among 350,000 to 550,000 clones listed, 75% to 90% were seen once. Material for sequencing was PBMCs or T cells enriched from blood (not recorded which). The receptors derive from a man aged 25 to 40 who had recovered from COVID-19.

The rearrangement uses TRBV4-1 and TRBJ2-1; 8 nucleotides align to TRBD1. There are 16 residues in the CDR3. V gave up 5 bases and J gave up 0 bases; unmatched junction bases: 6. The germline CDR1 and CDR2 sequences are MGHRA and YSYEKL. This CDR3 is CASSNSGTGSYNEQFF. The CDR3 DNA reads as TGCGCCAGCAGCAACTCCGGGACAGGCTCCTACAATGAGCAGTTCTTC.

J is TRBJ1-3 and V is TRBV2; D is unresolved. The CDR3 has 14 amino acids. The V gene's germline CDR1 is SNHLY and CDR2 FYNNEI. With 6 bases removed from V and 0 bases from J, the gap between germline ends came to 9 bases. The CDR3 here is CASRSGDSGNTIYF. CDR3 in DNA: TGTGCCAGCAGATCCGGTGACTCTGGAAACACCATATATTTT.

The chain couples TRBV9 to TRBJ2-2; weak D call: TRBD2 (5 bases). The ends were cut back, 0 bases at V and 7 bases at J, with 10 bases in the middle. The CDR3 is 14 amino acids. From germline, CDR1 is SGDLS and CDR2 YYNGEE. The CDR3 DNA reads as TGTGCCAGCAGCGTAGGTCTAGCAAACGGGGAGCTGTTTTTT. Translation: CASSVGLANGELFF.

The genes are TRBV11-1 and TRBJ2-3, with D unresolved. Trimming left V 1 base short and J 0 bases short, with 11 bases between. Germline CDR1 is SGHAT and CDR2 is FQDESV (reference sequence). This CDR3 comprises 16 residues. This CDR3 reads CASSLVAGFSTDTQYF. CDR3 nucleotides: TGTGCCAGCAGCTTAGTTGCCGGGTTTAGCACAGATACGCAGTATTTT.

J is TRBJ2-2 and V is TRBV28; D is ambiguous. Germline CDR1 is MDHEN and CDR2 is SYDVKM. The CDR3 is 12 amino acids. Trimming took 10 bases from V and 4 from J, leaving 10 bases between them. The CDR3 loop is CATDTITGELFF. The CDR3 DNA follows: TGTGCCACCGATACTATCACCGGGGAGCTGTTTTTT.

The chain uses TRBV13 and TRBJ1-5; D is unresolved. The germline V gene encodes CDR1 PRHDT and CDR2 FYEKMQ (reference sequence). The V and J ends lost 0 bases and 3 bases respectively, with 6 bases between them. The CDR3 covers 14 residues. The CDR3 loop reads CASSLGQLNQPQHF. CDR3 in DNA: TGTGCCAGCAGCTTAGGACAGCTCAATCAGCCCCAGCATTTT.

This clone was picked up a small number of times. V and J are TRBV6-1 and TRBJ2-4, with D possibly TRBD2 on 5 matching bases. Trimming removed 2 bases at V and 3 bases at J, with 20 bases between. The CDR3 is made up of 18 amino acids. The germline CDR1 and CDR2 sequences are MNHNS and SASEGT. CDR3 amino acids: CASSETVSTRRGKNIQYF. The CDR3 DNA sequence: TGTGCCAGCAGTGAAACCGTCAGCACTAGACGGGGCAAAAACATTCAGTACTTC.

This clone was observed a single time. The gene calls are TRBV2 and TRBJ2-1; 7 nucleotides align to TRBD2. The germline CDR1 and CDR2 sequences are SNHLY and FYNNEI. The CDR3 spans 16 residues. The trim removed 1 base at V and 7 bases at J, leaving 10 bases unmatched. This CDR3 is CASSEVDILAWNEQFF. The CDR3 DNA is TGTGCCAGCAGTGAAGTCGACATACTAGCGTGGAATGAGCAGTTCTTC.

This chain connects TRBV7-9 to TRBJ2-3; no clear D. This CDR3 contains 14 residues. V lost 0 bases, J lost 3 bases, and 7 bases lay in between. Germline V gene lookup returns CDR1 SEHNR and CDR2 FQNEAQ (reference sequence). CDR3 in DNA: TGTGCCAGCAGCTTAGCCCTAGAAACAGATACGCAGTATTTT. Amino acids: CASSLALETDTQYF.

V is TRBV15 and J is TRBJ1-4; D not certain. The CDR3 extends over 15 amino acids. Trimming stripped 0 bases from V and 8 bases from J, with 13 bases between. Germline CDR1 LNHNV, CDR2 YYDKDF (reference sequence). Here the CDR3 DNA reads TGTGCCACCAGCAGAGATCTCACAGTTGAGGAAAAACTGTTTTTT. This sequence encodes CATSRDLTVEEKLFF.

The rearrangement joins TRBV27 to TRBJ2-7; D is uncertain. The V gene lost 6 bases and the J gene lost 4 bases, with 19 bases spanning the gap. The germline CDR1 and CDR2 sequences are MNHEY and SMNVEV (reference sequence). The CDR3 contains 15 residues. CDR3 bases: TGTGCCAGCAGGCCGGCAGACCGAGACTTGTACGAGCAGTACTTC. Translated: CASRPADRDLYEQYF.

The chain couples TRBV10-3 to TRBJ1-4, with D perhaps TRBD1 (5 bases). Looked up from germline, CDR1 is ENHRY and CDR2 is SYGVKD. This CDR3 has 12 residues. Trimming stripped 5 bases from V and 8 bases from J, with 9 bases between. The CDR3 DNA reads TGTGCCATCAGTCAGGGCTACGAAAAACTGTTTTTT. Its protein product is CAISQGYEKLFF.